These 21 T cell receptor beta chains came from one sample sequenced in a study of spatial heterogeneity in lung cancer. MiXCR was run by TCRdb on the 5' RACE reads, yielding one entry per CDR3 protein. The table includes fewer than 20,000 distinct CDR3 sequences, roughly 23% detected once. Time point reported: sample taken at primary tumor resection. No cell sorting; template was whole RNA from tumor, lung tissue or PBMC. The sequencing here drew on PBMCs, taken at surgery. The source is a female donor with early-stage non-small cell lung cancer.

This clonotype was found once. The CDR3 DNA follows: TGCAGTGCTAGAAGGACGGCCCCTTACGAGCAGTACTTC. It encodes CSARRTAPYEQYF. This sequence joins TRBV20-1 and TRBJ2-7; D is ambiguous. The CDR3 has 13 amino acids. The germline V gene encodes CDR1 DFQATT and CDR2 SNEGSKA (reference sequence). V was trimmed by 2 bases and J by 4 bases, leaving 12 bases between them.

There are a few counts of this clonotype. The chain recombines TRBV5-1 with TRBJ1-5; D is perhaps TRBD1 (6 bases). The CDR3 is 14 amino acids. Deletions cut 4 bases from V and 5 bases from J, with 13 bases between. Germline V gene lookup returns CDR1 SGHRS and CDR2 YFSETQ. CDR3 in amino acids: CASSQTGSDQPQHF. Written as DNA, the CDR3 is TGCGCCAGCAGCCAAACAGGGTCAGATCAGCCCCAGCATTTT.

This clonotype was found many times. The conserved phenylalanine or tryptophan is not found at the CDR3 terminus, so this likely reflects a read error. The genes are TRBV20-1 and TRBJ2-3; D is unclear. Germline V lookup: CDR1 DFQATT, CDR2 SNEGSKA (reference sequence). CDR3 length: 13 residues. Trimming removed 4 bases at V and 1 base at J, with 9 bases between. The CDR3 sequence is CSAIPRGTDTQYS. Here the CDR3 DNA reads TGCAGTGCTATTCCAAGAGGCACAGATACGCAGTATTCT.

This clonotype was detected ten times or more. V and J are TRBV6-6 and TRBJ2-2; weak D call: TRBD1 (5 bases). Germline V gene lookup returns CDR1 MNHNY and CDR2 SVGAGI (reference sequence). The V end was cut by 7 bases, the J end by 2 bases, with 11 bases between. The CDR3 has 14 amino acids. CDR3 nucleotide sequence: TGTGCCAGCATGCGCAGGGCTAACACCGGGGAGCTGTTTTTT. This codes for CASMRRANTGELFF.

This clonotype was seen at least ten times. The chain couples TRBV11-2 to TRBJ1-1; D unclear. The V gene lost 5 bases and the J gene lost 3 bases, with 10 bases spanning the gap. The CDR3 length is 13 residues. Germline CDR1 and CDR2: SGHAT and FQNNGV. DNA for the CDR3: TGTGCCAGCAGCACAGCCGGACACACTGAAGCTTTCTTT. As protein: CASSTAGHTEAFF.

Ten or more counts support this clonotype. The rearrangement links TRBV4-3 to TRBJ1-1; possibly TRBD1 for D (5 bases). CDR3 length: 17 amino acids. Looked up from germline, CDR1 is LGHNA and CDR2 is YSLEER. V was shortened by 4 bases and J by 1 base, with 19 bases between the two germline ends. CDR3 loop: CASSRGALGLSNTEAFF. Here the CDR3 DNA reads TGCGCCAGCAGCCGAGGCGCCTTGGGACTTTCGAACACTGAAGCTTTCTTT.

The V call is TRBV6-5, the J call TRBJ2-1, with D perhaps TRBD1 or TRBD2 (7 bases each). The germline V gene has CDR1 MNHEY and CDR2 SVGAGI. The CDR3 length is 13 residues. For the CDR3, the DNA is TGTGCGGCGGGGGACAGCTCCTACAATGAGCAGTTCTTC. This encodes CAAGDSSYNEQFF.

This clonotype was found many times. The rearrangement joins TRBV10-3 to TRBJ2-5; 12 bases align to TRBD1. Germline assignment: CDR1 ENHRY and CDR2 SYGVKD. The V and J ends lost 5 bases and 5 bases, in that order; junction bases with no gene match: 6. This CDR3 has 15 residues. In nucleotides, the CDR3 is TGTGCCATCAGTTTAACCGGGACAGGGGGCGAGACCCAGTACTTC. This translates into CAISLTGTGGETQYF.

This sequence joins TRBV6-2 or TRBV6-3 and TRBJ1-5, with unresolved D. The CDR3 totals 13 residues. Germline V CDR1 and CDR2: MNHEY, SVGEGT. Trimming took off 7 bases at V and 4 bases at J, with 11 bases between the two ends. The CDR3 spells CASNGVWNQPQHF. For the CDR3, the DNA is TGTGCCAGCAATGGGGTTTGGAATCAGCCCCAGCATTTT.

This clonotype showed up many times. The V and J genes are TRBV7-2 and TRBJ2-1, with a weak D call TRBD2 (6 bases). This CDR3 contains 15 residues. CDR1 and CDR2 from the germline V gene are SGHTA and FQGNSA. The V end was cut by 2 bases, the J end by 5 bases, with 13 bases between. The CDR3 is CASSLSGGGHNEQFF. The DNA for the CDR3 is TGTGCCAGCAGCTTATCCGGGGGAGGTCACAATGAGCAGTTCTTC.

Many counts were recorded for this clonotype. V and J are TRBV20-1 and TRBJ2-1, with TRBD2 matching over 8 bases. Germline lookup yields CDR1 DFQATT and CDR2 SNEGSKA (reference sequence). The CDR3 contains 15 residues. J gave up 6 bases and V 2 bases, and 9 bases lay outside the gene matches. The CDR3 coding sequence is TGCAGTGCTAGATTTCGGGAGGGCCTGTCCAATGAGCAGTTCTTC. Protein product: CSARFREGLSNEQFF.

In its sample, this clonotype is medium-sized. The chain employs TRBV20-1 and TRBJ2-7, with D possibly matching TRBD2 (5 bases). This CDR3 comprises 13 residues. Trimming took off 6 bases at V and 0 bases at J, with 12 bases between the two ends. Per the germline V gene, CDR1 is DFQATT and CDR2 is SNEGSKA (reference sequence). CDR3 residues: CSATRAFSYEQYF. Here the CDR3 DNA reads TGCAGTGCAACTAGGGCATTCTCCTACGAGCAGTACTTC.

By proportion, this clonotype is medium-sized (0.01 to 0.1%). V usage is TRBV7-9 and J usage is TRBJ2-7; the D is unclear. Between the trimmed V and J ends, which lost 4 bases and 3 bases, there was a span of 10 bases. Germline CDR1 is SEHNR and CDR2 is FQNEAQ (reference sequence). The CDR3 covers 13 residues. CDR3 in DNA: TGTGCCAGCAGCTCTGGACGGATCTACGAGCAGTACTTC. Its translation is CASSSGRIYEQYF.

By share of the sample, this clonotype is medium-sized. CDR3 region: CASSSAGPPYEQYF. In DNA form, the CDR3 reads TGTGCCAGCAGTTCAGCGGGGCCCCCCTACGAGCAGTACTTC. The J gene is TRBJ2-7, the V gene TRBV28; 7 positions agree with TRBD2. V shed 4 bases, J shed 2 bases, and the junction held 5 bases outside the gene matches. The CDR3 spans 14 residues. From germline, CDR1 is MDHEN and CDR2 SYDVKM.

This chain joins TRBV29-1 and TRBJ1-2; D uncertain. Between the trimmed V and J ends, which lost 1 base and 13 bases, there was a span of 16 bases. The CDR3 runs to 12 residues. CDR1 is SQVTM, CDR2 ANQGSEA, per germline. The CDR3 DNA follows: TGCAGCGTTGAAGGTCCTGAACGGGGATCCACCTTC. Its translation is CSVEGPERGSTF. Full variable domain (outside the CDR3, taken from reference TRBV29-1 and TRBJ1-2): SAVISQKPSRDICQRGTSLTIQCQVDSQVTMMFWYRQQPGQSLTLIATANQGSEATYESGFVIDKFPISRPNLTFSTLTVSNMSPEDSSIYLCSVEGPERGSTFGSGTRLTVV.

This clonotype showed up many times. The chain links TRBV29-1 to TRBJ2-3; 11 bases align to TRBD2. Trimming cost V 4 bases and J 4 bases; bases outside gene matches: 10. This CDR3 region has 16 residues. Germline V gene lookup returns CDR1 SQVTM and CDR2 ANQGSEA. DNA for the CDR3: TGCAGCGTTGGGTTAGCGGGAGGGCCGTACCCAGATACGCAGTATTTT. The encoded protein is CSVGLAGGPYPDTQYF.

This clonotype was counted at least ten times. The rearrangement uses TRBV30 and TRBJ1-2, with a possible D match to TRBD1 (5 bases). V was cut by 2 bases and J by 8 bases, with 12 bases left in between. This CDR3 region has 12 residues. The germline CDR1 and CDR2 sequences are GTSNPN and SVGIG (reference sequence). The CDR3 region is CAWSRDAGGYTF. As DNA, the CDR3 is TGTGCCTGGAGTCGGGACGCGGGAGGCTACACCTTC.

Many counts were recorded for this clonotype. The genes are TRBV12-3 or TRBV12-4 and TRBJ1-3, with D hard to call. The CDR3 totals 10 residues. V lost 7 bases, J lost 8 bases, and 6 bases lay in between. The CDR3 region is CASTRHTIYF. The CDR3 DNA is TGTGCCAGCACCCGTCACACCATATATTTT.

The sample holds many counts of this clonotype. The chain is built from TRBV20-1 and TRBJ2-2; D is perhaps TRBD2 (5 bases). Germline loops: CDR1 DFQATT, CDR2 SNEGSKA (reference sequence). This CDR3 region has 14 residues. V was cut by 3 bases and J by 4 bases, with 12 bases left in between. The CDR3 DNA follows: TGCAGTGCTAGTTGGGCCGCGGGCACCGGGGAGCTGTTTTTT. Translating it yields CSASWAAGTGELFF.

There are many counts of this clonotype. V gene TRBV2 combines with J gene TRBJ2-4; a possible D gene is TRBD2 (5 bases). Trimming removed 6 bases from V and 1 base from J, with 16 bases in between. The CDR3 runs to 16 residues. Germline V gene data show CDR1 as SNHLY and CDR2 as FYNNEI. The CDR3 spells CASSGHPGKAKNIQYF. CDR3 nucleotide sequence: TGTGCCAGCAGCGGTCACCCCGGGAAGGCCAAAAACATTCAGTACTTC. The variable domain in full, completed from reference TRBV2 and TRBJ2-4, reads EPEVTQTPSHQVTQMGQEVILRCVPISNHLYFYWYRQILGQKVEFLVSFYNNEISEKSEIFDDQFSVERPDGSNFTLKIRSTKLEDSAMYFCASSGHPGKAKNIQYFGAGTRLSVL.

In its sample, this clonotype was seen a few times. V and J are TRBV3-1 and TRBJ1-2, with a possible D match to TRBD1 (6 bases). This CDR3 has 15 amino acids. Germline loops: CDR1 LGHDT, CDR2 YNNKEL (reference sequence). Trimming removed 5 bases from V and 1 base from J, with 14 bases in between. The CDR3 is CASSTGGRINYGYTF. DNA of the CDR3: TGTGCCAGCAGCACCGGGGGCAGAATTAACTATGGCTACACCTTC.